This T cell receptor (beta chain) comes out of a study of blood T cell repertoires in COVID-19 (dated by TCRdb to 2020 to 2022). Describing the broader study: The collaborator samples originated in the United States, Italy and Spain and spanned the acute and convalescent phases of COVID-19. The samples were drawn from two sources: the first 160 participants of the ongoing ImmuneRACE study, and 1,000 to 1,500 subjects contributed by 6 global collaborators. Sample metadata almost always included a de-identified subject ID, COVID-19 status, age in years and sex. The material from the prospective study consisted of cDNA or gDNA derived from T cells, B-cell-depleted T cells, or PBMCs. The repertoires were released in a freely available public database intended as a resource for research on the immune response to SARS-CoV-2. The dataset comprised deeply sampled blood TCRbeta repertoires from subjects exposed to, actively infected with, or recovered from COVID-19. Where HLA class I and class II types were available, the types were taken from metadata supplied by the sample provider, not from assay-based typing. Findings and caveats that apply to the study as a whole: How much clinical and demographic metadata was included differed by source and by participant, and the metadata was provided uncurated.

In Seattle, one collaborating source enrolled patients while the infection was active and tracked those patients longitudinally over the course of disease. Whole blood was collected in K2EDTA tubes by collaborating institutions according to the institutions' own protocols. For TCRbeta analysis, collaborator samples were shipped as frozen whole blood, as isolated PBMCs, or as DNA extracted from either sample type. TCRbeta CDR3 regions were amplified from genomic DNA by means of the immunoSEQ Assay, a bias-controlled multiplex PCR. Per the source publication's procedure: Within the assay, amplification of reference gene primers was used to estimate how many nucleated cells each sample contained. To quantify the absolute abundance of each unique TCRbeta CDR3 rearrangement, sequence reads were collapsed and filtered. For each sample, productive Simpson clonality was calculated as the square root of Simpson's diversity index across productive rearrangements. As stored in TCRdb, this immuneACCESS dataset retains in-frame rearrangements with V and J assigned. A fraction of the clones does not appear; measured against another copy, unresolved V genes explain less than half of the discrepancy, and the remainder lacks a known reason. That table supplies the V and J calls and clone size; D and trimming were determined from the DNA. The sample table shows 440,000 or so clones, and over 75% are seen once. The ten largest make up about 1.6% of the sample.

On this clone: It lacks a known antigen. No base quality information exists; no much larger clone differs at one position.

V is pared back by 4 bases and J by 4 bases, with 8 bases lying between the germline termini. The germline V gene specifies KGHSH as CDR1 and LQKENI as CDR2. The CDR3 covers 13 residues, taking in both the cysteine and the phenylalanine. CDR3 DNA is the only sequence kept; it has 39 bases, read in frame from the first base. Sample: peripheral blood. This TCR derives from a middle-aged woman with COVID-19, enrolled during active disease. Rearrangement joined TRBV18 to TRBJ2-1; TRBD2 is a possible D gene, resting on 5 matching bases. This receptor has the CDR3 CASSLSGYNEQFF. The DNA sequence is given as TGTGCCAGCTCACTCTCGGGGTACAATGAGCAGTTCTTC. The variable domain in full, with residues beyond the CDR3 obtained from the reference TRBV18 and TRBJ2-1 genes, is NAGVMQNPRHLVRRRGQEARLRCSPMKGHSHVYWYRQLPEEGLKFMVYLQKENIIDESGMPKERFSAEFPKEGPSILRIQQVVRGDSAAYFCASSLSGYNEQFFGPGTRLTVL.